A single sample gave rise to the 16 T cell receptor beta chains below, sequenced in a study of cytomegalovirus exposure and HLA in healthy donors. 13 Jbeta primers and 60 Vbeta primers were used for the PCR. Profiling relied on immunoSEQ multiplex PCR, and the TCRdb table lists in-frame clones only, not all of them. The sample lists 150,000 to 200,000 clones, approximately 80% occurring once. The sequencing sample was made of PBMCs. These receptors came from a woman aged 25 to 39 in good health and CMV-seronegative.

This clone was counted only a few times. The rearrangement joins TRBV21-1 to TRBJ2-7; the table's D call, TRBD2, was not checked against the DNA. TRBV21-1 is flagged as a pseudogene. This CDR3 has 18 residues. DNA for the CDR3: TGTGCCAGCAGCAAACTTCGGCTTCGGGGGGAACTAATTCGGGTGCAGTACTTC. It specifies CASSKLRLRGELIRVQYF.

CDR3 in DNA: TGCAGCGTTGAAAGGACTAGCGGATCCTACGAGCAGTACTTC. It codes for CSVERTSGSYEQYF. This chain connects TRBV29-1 to TRBJ2-7, with 10 bases that match TRBD2. Trimming removed 2 bases from V and 1 base from J; junction bases left unmatched: 2. The CDR3 covers 14 residues. CDR1 is SQVTM and CDR2 is ANQGSEA in the germline V gene.

The CDR3 DNA is TGCGCCAGCAGCCAAGGCGGAGCAAATCAGCCCCAGCATTTT. Translated: CASSQGGANQPQHF. This chain links TRBV4-1 with TRBJ1-5; D is unclear. Germline CDR1 MGHRA, CDR2 YSYEKL. The CDR3 consists of 14 residues. Trimming took 1 base from V and 4 from J, leaving 8 bases between them.

This clone was observed a few times. The CDR3 protein is CASSIKLAGGEEQYF. The CDR3 DNA follows: TGTGCCAGCAGCATTAAACTAGCGGGAGGGGAAGAGCAGTACTTC. V gene TRBV5-4 combines with J gene TRBJ2-7; TRBD2 agrees at 13 bases. The V and J ends lost 4 bases and 7 bases, in that order; junction bases with no gene match: 8. The CDR3 is made up of 15 amino acids. Germline values: CDR1 SGHNT, CDR2 YYREEE (reference sequence).

The CDR3 DNA follows: TGTGCCAGCAGTACCGGGGGGACTAATGAAAAACTGTTTTTT. This codes for CASSTGGTNEKLFF. The V gene is TRBV11-2, the J gene TRBJ1-4; possible D gene TRBD1, 5 bases. Per the germline V gene, CDR1 is SGHAT and CDR2 is FQNNGV. V was pared by 6 bases and J by 2 bases, with 10 bases between. The CDR3 is 14 amino acids.

This clone has only one observation. The chain has TRBV7-6 and TRBJ2-1; 8 nucleotides line up with TRBD2. J was trimmed by 6 bases and V by 2 bases; bases with no gene match: 3. The length of the CDR3 is 14 residues. Germline V gene sequence: CDR1 SGHVS, CDR2 FNYEAQ. In DNA, the CDR3 is TGTGCCAGCAGCTTAACGCTAGCGGGCAATGAGCAGTTCTTC. Protein: CASSLTLAGNEQFF.

This clone was seen a single time. The chain links TRBV7-6 to TRBJ1-4, with TRBD1 identical over 8 bases. The CDR3 has 15 amino acids. V lost 4 bases, J lost 7 bases, and 8 bases stayed unmatched. Per the germline V gene, CDR1 is SGHVS and CDR2 is FNYEAQ. In nucleotides, the CDR3 is TGTGCCAGCAGCTCTGCAGGGGGCGTGGGTGAAAAACTGTTTTTT. Translating it yields CASSSAGGVGEKLFF.

The gene calls are TRBV25-1 and TRBJ2-7, with 7 bases lining up with TRBD1. The CDR3 sequence is 16 residues long. The junction had 15 bases not matched to a gene; V was cut back by 7 bases and J by 3 bases. Germline assignment: CDR1 MGHDK and CDR2 SYGVNS. Written as DNA, the CDR3 is TGTGCCAGCACTCGCCCGACAGGGACATCCTTCTACGAGCAGTACTTC. Its translation is CASTRPTGTSFYEQYF.

The rearrangement uses TRBV7-8 and TRBJ1-1; D possibly corresponds to TRBD1 (6 bases). Looked up from germline, CDR1 is SGHVS and CDR2 is FQNEAQ. CDR3 length: 16 amino acids. The V end was cut by 5 bases, the J end by 4 bases, with 20 bases between. CDR3 nucleotides: TGTGCCAGCAGCCGCGCCAGGGGAAACTTGGGCACTGAAGCTTTCTTT. This codes for CASSRARGNLGTEAFF.

The chain has TRBV4-1 and TRBJ1-2; TRBD1 might be the D (5 bases). Germline CDR1 reads MGHRA; CDR2 reads YSYEKL. The CDR3 runs 15 residues. The ends were cut back, 6 bases at V and 2 bases at J, with 16 bases in the middle. The CDR3 sequence: CASSRGVGENYGYTF. The CDR3 DNA sequence: TGCGCCAGCAGTCGGGGGGTGGGAGAGAACTATGGCTACACCTTC.

This clone was detected only once. The chain has TRBV4-2 and TRBJ2-7; 13 nucleotides agree with TRBD2. Germline V gene data show CDR1 as LGHNA and CDR2 as YNFKEQ. Trimming cost V 0 bases and J 7 bases; bases outside gene matches: 9. This CDR3 is built from 17 residues. In DNA form, the CDR3 reads TGTGCCAGCAGCCAAGATATGGGAGGACTAGCGGGAGATGAGCAGTACTTC. Protein product: CASSQDMGGLAGDEQYF.

The CDR3 bases are TGTGCCATCAGTGGGCCGGGGGGAAAACGCTCCTACGAGCAGTACTTC. As protein: CAISGPGGKRSYEQYF. The chain links TRBV10-3 to TRBJ2-7; 7 bases line up with TRBD2. The J segment lost 0 bases and the V segment lost 4 bases, leaving 9 bases of the junction unmatched. Germline CDR1 ENHRY, CDR2 SYGVKD. CDR3 length: 16 amino acids.

V usage is TRBV30 and J usage is TRBJ2-3; 11 bases line up with TRBD2. Germline assignment: CDR1 GTSNPN and CDR2 SVGIG (reference sequence). V was pared by 4 bases and J by 0 bases, with 3 bases of the junction left unmatched. The CDR3 contains 15 residues. CDR3 DNA: TGTGCCTGGACTCTAGCGGGGGGAAGCACAGATACGCAGTATTTT. Translating gives CAWTLAGGSTDTQYF.

This rearrangement joins TRBV27 to TRBJ2-1; no reliable D call. The CDR3 is 14 amino acids. Germline CDR1 reads MNHEY; CDR2 reads SMNVEV (reference sequence). V dropped 6 bases and J dropped 5 bases, with 14 bases sitting between them. DNA of the CDR3: TGTGCCAGCAGGCCGCGGCCACTTAACAATGAGCAGTTCTTC. Amino acid sequence: CASRPRPLNNEQFF.

The chain joins TRBV5-8 to TRBJ1-3; D gene ambiguous. Trimming left V 0 bases short and J 0 bases short, with 7 bases between. CDR3 length: 15 residues. CDR1 is SGHTS, CDR2 YDEGEE, per germline. CDR3 in amino acids: CASSLAGSSGNTIYF. The CDR3 region has the DNA TGTGCCAGCAGCTTGGCGGGAAGCTCTGGAAACACCATATATTTT.

This clone has only a few counts. The chain uses TRBV5-4 and TRBJ1-1, with 8 positions matching TRBD1. The V gene end was trimmed by 4 bases and the J gene end by 3 bases; junction bases not matched to a gene: 8. Germline V lookup: CDR1 SGHNT, CDR2 YYREEE (reference sequence). The CDR3 runs 15 residues. CDR3 loop: CASSTGGKGDTEAFF. The DNA of the CDR3 is TGTGCCAGCAGCACAGGGGGTAAAGGGGACACTGAAGCTTTCTTT.